These 15 T cell receptor beta chains were all obtained from the same sample, sequenced in a study of blood T cell repertoires in COVID-19. Clones were read by immunoSEQ multiplex PCR, and TCRdb kept only the in-frame ones, dropping some. The repertoire consists of 250,000 to 300,000 clones, with about nine tenths occurring once and the leading ten covering roughly 10%. The sequenced sample consisted of peripheral blood. The receptors here all came from a woman in her twenties or thirties with COVID-19, enrolled during active disease.

V and J are TRBV5-1 and TRBJ1-1; 8 bases are shared with TRBD1. Germline CDR1 reads SGHRS; CDR2 reads YFSETQ. The CDR3 loop spans 14 amino acids. V lost 4 bases and J lost 3; bases outside the gene matches: 5. This chain's CDR3 is CASSRGQADTEAFF. CDR3 DNA sequence: TGCGCCAGCAGCAGGGGACAGGCTGACACTGAAGCTTTCTTT.

The chain is built from TRBV28 and TRBJ2-7; D gene uncertain. The germline gives CDR1 MDHEN, CDR2 SYDVKM. The CDR3 extends over 14 amino acids. V was shortened by 7 bases and J by 1 base, with 14 bases between the two germline ends. CDR3 coding DNA: TGTGCCAGCAATGTCGGTGATCTTTCCTACGAGCAGTACTTC. This sequence encodes CASNVGDLSYEQYF.

This chain joins TRBV13 and TRBJ2-6; D may be TRBD1 (6 bases). V was pared by 5 bases and J by 4 bases, with 15 bases between. This CDR3 comprises 16 residues. Germline CDR1 is PRHDT and CDR2 is FYEKMQ (reference sequence). The CDR3 DNA is TGTGCCAGCAGCCCCGGGACATCTGGCGGGGCCAACGTCCTGACTTTC. This codes for CASSPGTSGGANVLTF.

The rearrangement links TRBV7-2 to TRBJ2-5, with D unclear. Germline CDR1 and CDR2: SGHTA and FQGNSA. This CDR3 has 14 residues. The germline V and J ends were trimmed by 6 bases and 0 bases, with 11 bases remaining between them. The CDR3 bases are TGTGCCAGCAGACAATCACAGAACCAAGAGACCCAGTACTTC. Translating it yields CASRQSQNQETQYF.

The chain has TRBV6-4 and TRBJ2-1; 11 bases align to TRBD1. The CDR3 sequence is 15 residues long. With 4 bases clipped from V and 3 bases from J, the junction kept 2 bases outside the gene matches. Germline V gives CDR1 MRHNA, CDR2 SNTAGT. The DNA for the CDR3 is TGTGCCAGCAGTGCCGGGACAGGGGGCTACAATGAGCAGTTCTTC. Amino acid sequence: CASSAGTGGYNEQFF.

This chain connects TRBV5-8 to TRBJ2-3; a weak D match, TRBD2 (5 bases). Trimming left V 0 bases short and J 1 base short, with 6 bases between. This CDR3 is 14 amino acids long. The V gene's germline CDR1 is SGHTS and CDR2 YDEGEE. CDR3 bases: TGTGCCAGCAGCTTGGACGGGGGCACAGATACGCAGTATTTT. It is translated as CASSLDGGTDTQYF.

This chain connects TRBV9 to TRBJ2-1, with D perhaps TRBD1 (7 bases). Trimming took off 0 bases at V and 7 bases at J, with 14 bases between the two ends. Looked up from germline, CDR1 is SGDLS and CDR2 is YYNGEE. The CDR3 runs to 15 residues. CDR3: CASSVDRGLQNEQFF. CDR3 sequence (DNA): TGTGCCAGCAGCGTAGACAGGGGACTCCAAAATGAGCAGTTCTTC.

The chain joins TRBV24-1 to TRBJ2-6; 9 nucleotides line up with TRBD1. The CDR3 has 17 amino acids. The trim removed 4 bases at V and 4 bases at J, leaving 7 bases unmatched. Per the germline V gene, CDR1 is KGHDR and CDR2 is SFDVKD. The CDR3 nucleotides read TGTGCCACCAGTGACAACAGGGGGCGCAACGGGGCCAACGTCCTGACTTTC. Its protein is CATSDNRGRNGANVLTF.

This chain uses TRBV18 with TRBJ2-7, with D maybe TRBD1 (6 bases). From germline, CDR1 is KGHSH and CDR2 LQKENI. There are 14 residues in the CDR3. V was clipped by 6 bases and J by 1 base, with 13 bases between them. As DNA, the CDR3 is TGTGCCAGCTCCCTAAACACAGGGTCCTACGAGCAGTACTTC. This codes for CASSLNTGSYEQYF.

This clone appeared once. The J gene is TRBJ2-2, the V gene TRBV11-2; 9 bases match TRBD1. The trim removed 5 bases at V and 0 bases at J, leaving 4 bases unmatched. The CDR3 is 16 residues long. Germline V gene sequence: CDR1 SGHAT, CDR2 FQNNGV. CDR3 residues: CASSQQGAPNTGELFF. In nucleotides, the CDR3 is TGTGCCAGCAGCCAACAGGGGGCCCCGAACACCGGGGAGCTGTTTTTT. Full variable domain (remainder filled in from reference TRBV11-2 and TRBJ2-2): EAGVAQSPRYKIIEKRQSVAFWCNPISGHATLYWYQQILGQGPKLLIQFQNNGVVDDSQLPKDRFSAERLKGVDSTLKIQPAKLEDSAVYLCASSQQGAPNTGELFFGEGSRLTVL.

This clone was recorded only once. V gene TRBV5-1 combines with J gene TRBJ2-7, with 8 bases aligning to TRBD1. J lost 3 bases, V lost 1 base, and 6 bases had no gene match. Germline assignment: CDR1 SGHRS and CDR2 YFSETQ. CDR3 length: 15 amino acids. The CDR3 nucleotides are TGCGCCAGCAGCTTGAGTTCGGGACAGGTCTACGAGCAGTACTTC. Its protein is CASSLSSGQVYEQYF.

This clone showed up just a few times. J is TRBJ1-1 and V is TRBV6-5; no firm D call. V was trimmed by 8 bases and J by 5 bases, leaving 15 bases between them. Germline V gene data show CDR1 as MNHEY and CDR2 as SVGAGI. The CDR3 loop spans 13 amino acids. The CDR3 DNA reads as TGTGCCAGCGGGAAAGAGGGAGGGACTGAAGCTTTCTTT. Its protein product is CASGKEGGTEAFF.

The DNA of the CDR3 is TGTGCCAGCAGCAGAGACAGGGGGCTTGAAGCTTTCTTT. This translates into CASSRDRGLEAFF. This chain joins TRBV6-5 and TRBJ1-1; the match to TRBD1 covers 10 bases. Germline CDR1 and CDR2: MNHEY and SVGAGI. V was clipped by 6 bases and J by 7 bases; unmatched bases: 5. The length of the CDR3 is 13 residues.

The chain links TRBV7-6 to TRBJ2-3; 8 nucleotides match TRBD1. In germline, CDR1 is SGHVS, CDR2 FNYEAQ. The CDR3 is 17 residues long. The V gene end was trimmed by 3 bases and the J gene end by 2 bases; junction bases not matched to a gene: 10. The CDR3 spells CASSFSLSGGYTDTQYF. The DNA for the CDR3 is TGTGCCAGCAGCTTCTCACTGTCAGGGGGCTACACAGATACGCAGTATTTT.

The chain is built from TRBV6-5 and TRBJ2-3; 9 bases are a match to TRBD1. The V and J ends lost 6 bases and 2 bases, in that order; junction bases with no gene match: 3. CDR3 length: 14 residues. Germline assignment: CDR1 MNHEY and CDR2 SVGAGI. DNA of the CDR3: TGTGCCAGCAGGCGGGACAGGGTCACAGATACGCAGTATTTT. This encodes CASRRDRVTDTQYF.